This T cell receptor (beta chain) is from a study of OX40 agonist ivuxolimab in advanced cancers. The data were produced by immunoSEQ multiplex PCR, yet TCRdb's version contains in-frame clones alone and is incomplete. The data show fewer than 100,000 clones, with roughly nine tenths seen just once and roughly 0.52% held by the top ten. This CDR3 is 16 amino acids long. The germline V gene encodes CDR1 SGHDN and CDR2 FVKESK. The J segment lost 3 bases and the V segment lost 3 bases, leaving 11 bases of the junction unmatched. The TCR comes from an adult with an advanced solid tumor such as melanoma, head and neck, liver or kidney cancer. The specimen comprised CD4+ or CD8+ T cells sorted from blood, sampled in a trial of the OX40 agonist ivuxolimab. V gene TRBV14 combines with J gene TRBJ2-7, with 7 positions matching TRBD1. The CDR3 DNA sequence: TGTGCCAGCAGCCACGTTTCATGGGACAGTCACTACGAGCAGTACTTC. It translates to CASSHVSWDSHYEQYF.